The 14 T cell receptor beta chains presented below share a single source sample, sequenced in a study of regulatory T cells in long-lasting Graves disease. Building of the TCR beta libraries involved iRepertoire HTBI primers and Arm-PCR of CDR3 regions. TCRdb analysed the multiplex PCR reads with MiXCR anew, one entry per CDR3 protein. The sample consists of 700,000 or so distinct CDR3 sequences, around 32% of them appearing once. Time point meaning: persistent/refractory GD, antithyroid drugs over 5 years with positive TRAb. The authors made the TCR library using RNA they extracted from PBMCs. The material was peripheral blood mononuclear cells (PBMCs), obtained when the disease was refractory, from a patient treated with antithyroid drugs. The receptors stem from a female donor with Graves disease.

This clonotype showed up just a few times. The J gene is TRBJ2-5, the V gene TRBV27; D is possibly TRBD1 or TRBD2 (6 bases each). CDR1 is MNHEY, CDR2 SMNVEV, per germline (reference sequence). Trimming cost V 5 bases and J 7 bases, with 17 bases left between them. This CDR3 is built from 14 residues. The CDR3 sequence is CASSQTTGAGTQYF. The CDR3, as DNA: TGTGCCAGCAGTCAAACGACAGGAGCGGGGACCCAGTACTTC.

This clonotype has a handful of counts. V is TRBV10-3 and J is TRBJ1-6; no clear D gene. CDR3 size: 11 residues. V was clipped by 3 bases and J by 9 bases, with 3 bases between them. Germline V CDR1 and CDR2: ENHRY, SYGVKD. The CDR3 here is CAISDGSPLHF. For the CDR3, the DNA is TGTGCCATCAGTGACGGTTCACCCCTCCACTTT.

This clonotype was seen more than once but under ten times. The chain uses TRBV6-5 and TRBJ2-7, with 10 nucleotides matching TRBD2. This CDR3 spans 16 amino acids. Germline lookup yields CDR1 MNHEY and CDR2 SVGAGI. V shed 0 bases, J shed 3 bases, and the junction held 5 bases outside the gene matches. CDR3 region: CASSYSRLAGVYEQYF. The CDR3 coding sequence is TGTGCCAGCAGTTACTCGAGGCTAGCGGGAGTCTACGAGCAGTACTTC.

The rearrangement uses TRBV20-1 and TRBJ1-1; TRBD1 matches 11 bases. The junction had 6 bases not matched to a gene; V was cut back by 6 bases and J by 0 bases. Germline V gene lookup returns CDR1 DFQATT and CDR2 SNEGSKA (reference sequence). CDR3 length equals 15 residues. The CDR3 region has the DNA TGCAGTGCCCCGGGACAGGGGGTCATGAACACTGAAGCTTTCTTT. Translating it yields CSAPGQGVMNTEAFF.

This clonotype appeared a single time. At one of its ends the junction is not consistent with the germline gene, which may arise from a read error. The chain joins TRBV5-1 to TRBJ1-4, with D maybe TRBD1 (5 bases). The germline CDR1 and CDR2 sequences are SGHRS and YFSETQ. The CDR3 extends over 15 amino acids. The CDR3 sequence is CASSALRGTNEKLLF. The CDR3 DNA reads as TGCGCCAGCAGCGCCCTGCGTGGGACTAATGAAAAACTGCTTTTT.

The chain uses TRBV28 and TRBJ1-5; 7 nucleotides match TRBD1. V lost 5 bases and J lost 6; bases outside the gene matches: 7. The germline V gene has CDR1 MDHEN and CDR2 SYDVKM. There are 14 residues in the CDR3. The CDR3 bases are TGTGCCAGCAGTACCGACAGGGCGGTTCAGCCCCAGCATTTT. Its protein is CASSTDRAVQPQHF.

The table lists this clonotype with a few counts. The chain uses TRBV11-2 and TRBJ1-6; D is undetermined. The CDR3 consists of 15 residues. From germline, CDR1 is SGHAT and CDR2 FQNNGV. V lost 1 base, J lost 7 bases, and 11 bases lay in between. CDR3 sequence: CASSLGSGGNSPLHF. CDR3 in DNA: TGTGCCAGCAGCTTAGGGTCGGGAGGGAATTCACCCCTCCACTTT.

The chain carries TRBV7-3 and TRBJ2-2; 7 bases line up with TRBD2. J gave up 5 bases and V 5 bases, and 5 bases lay outside the gene matches. The length of the CDR3 is 14 residues. Germline V CDR1 and CDR2: SGHTA, FQGTGA. The CDR3 sequence: CASSLMGGTGELFF. DNA for the CDR3: TGTGCCAGCAGCCTAATGGGGGGGACCGGGGAGCTGTTTTTT. Looking up the rest from reference TRBV7-3 and TRBJ2-2 gives the full variable domain: GAGVSQTPSNKVTEKGKYVELRCDPISGHTALYWYRQSLGQGPEFLIYFQGTGAADDSGLPNDRFFAVRPEGSVSTLKIQRTERGDSAVYLCASSLMGGTGELFFGEGSRLTVL.

The chain employs TRBV29-1 and TRBJ2-7; maybe TRBD1 (6 bases). Between the trimmed V and J ends, which lost 4 bases and 0 bases, there was a span of 19 bases. The CDR3 loop spans 16 amino acids. Germline V gives CDR1 SQVTM, CDR2 ANQGSEA. CDR3 protein: CSVAGAGTPPSYEQYF. Written as DNA, the CDR3 is TGCAGCGTTGCAGGGGCCGGGACACCTCCCTCCTACGAGCAGTACTTC.

V usage is TRBV12-3 or TRBV12-4 and J usage is TRBJ1-2, with TRBD1 identical over 8 bases. This CDR3 region has 13 residues. The ends lost 11 bases at V and 8 bases at J; junction bases unmatched: 13. In nucleotides, the CDR3 is TGTGCCTCCACTCCAGGGGGCGCGAGAGGCTACACCTTC. Its translation: CASTPGGARGYTF.

In this sample, this clonotype turned up a few times. The chain joins TRBV6-1 to TRBJ1-2, with D possibly being TRBD1 (5 bases). Trimming left V 2 bases short and J 0 bases short, with 10 bases between. Per the germline V gene, CDR1 is MNHNS and CDR2 is SASEGT. The CDR3 is made up of 15 amino acids. The chain's CDR3 is CASSERGVANYGYTF. The CDR3 DNA is TGTGCCAGCAGTGAAAGAGGGGTAGCTAACTATGGCTACACCTTC.

V and J are TRBV6-1 and TRBJ1-1; D perhaps matches TRBD1 (6 bases). This CDR3 comprises 16 residues. Looked up from germline, CDR1 is MNHNS and CDR2 is SASEGT. Trimming took 5 bases from V and 0 from J, leaving 16 bases between them. CDR3 sequence: CASSPTPGQMNTEAFF. The CDR3 coding sequence is TGTGCCAGCAGTCCAACCCCCGGACAGATGAACACTGAAGCTTTCTTT.

This rearrangement joins TRBV18 to TRBJ1-5, with 10 nucleotides matching TRBD1. Looked up from germline, CDR1 is KGHSH and CDR2 is LQKENI. CDR3 length: 15 amino acids. Trimming took 1 base from V and 7 from J; bases not matched to a gene: 4. CDR3 coding DNA: TGTGCCAGCTCACCACTCGGGACAGGGGTACAGCCCCAGCATTTT. Translating it yields CASSPLGTGVQPQHF.

Comments on this clonotype: Its ends do not fully match the called genes, so a read error is possible. V is TRBV3-1 and J is TRBJ2-2; tentative D call: TRBD1 (6 bases). The germline V gene has CDR1 LGHDT and CDR2 YNNKEL (reference sequence). The CDR3 loop spans 15 amino acids. This chain's CDR3 is CASRQGGTNTGELFF. In DNA form, the CDR3 reads TGTGCCAGCAGACAAGGGGGTACCAATACCGGGGAGCTGTTTTTT.